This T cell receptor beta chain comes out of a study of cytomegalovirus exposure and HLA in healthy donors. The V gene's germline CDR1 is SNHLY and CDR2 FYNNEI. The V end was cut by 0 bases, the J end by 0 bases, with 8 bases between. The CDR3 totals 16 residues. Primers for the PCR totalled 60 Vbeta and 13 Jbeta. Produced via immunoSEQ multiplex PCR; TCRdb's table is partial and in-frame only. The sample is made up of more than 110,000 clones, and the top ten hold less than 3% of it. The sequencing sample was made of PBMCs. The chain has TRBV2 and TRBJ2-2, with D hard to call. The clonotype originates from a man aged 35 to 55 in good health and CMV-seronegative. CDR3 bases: TGTGCCAGCAGTGAAGCACCGACAACGAACACCGGGGAGCTGTTTTTT. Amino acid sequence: CASSEAPTTNTGELFF. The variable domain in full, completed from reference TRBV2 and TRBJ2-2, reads EPEVTQTPSHQVTQMGQEVILRCVPISNHLYFYWYRQILGQKVEFLVSFYNNEISEKSEIFDDQFSVERPDGSNFTLKIRSTKLEDSAMYFCASSEAPTTNTGELFFGEGSRLTVL.